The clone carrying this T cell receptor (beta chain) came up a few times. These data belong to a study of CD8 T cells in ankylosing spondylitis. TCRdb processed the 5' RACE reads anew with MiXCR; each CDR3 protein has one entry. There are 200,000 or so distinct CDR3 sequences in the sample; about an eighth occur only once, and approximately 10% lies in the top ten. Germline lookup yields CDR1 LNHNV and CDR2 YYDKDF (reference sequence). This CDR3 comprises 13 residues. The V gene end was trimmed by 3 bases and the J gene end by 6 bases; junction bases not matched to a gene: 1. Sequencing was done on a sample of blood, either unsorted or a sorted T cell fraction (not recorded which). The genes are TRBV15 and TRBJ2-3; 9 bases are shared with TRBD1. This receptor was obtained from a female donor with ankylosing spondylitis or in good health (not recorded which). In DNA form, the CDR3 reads TGTGCCACCAGCAGCGACAGGGGGGATACGCAGTATTTT. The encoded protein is CATSSDRGDTQYF.